The 19 T cell receptor beta chains given below trace back to one sample, sequenced in a study of T cell responses to AZD1222 COVID-19 vaccine. The data were produced by immunoSEQ multiplex PCR, yet TCRdb's version contains in-frame clones alone and is incomplete. The data show 56,000 or so clones, nearly 80% seen once. Here the sequenced sample was peripheral blood, taken 28 days after the second AZD1222 dose. Receptors were obtained from an adult who received the AZD1222 COVID-19 vaccine.

Details on this clone: In the same sample, other DNA sequences code for this CDR3. This rearrangement joins TRBV5-1 to TRBJ1-4; D gene unclear. CDR1 and CDR2 from the germline V gene are SGHRS and YFSETQ. The V end lost 0 bases, the J end lost 7 bases, and 10 bases lay between the germline ends. The CDR3 is 14 residues long. The CDR3 sequence is CASSLGGAGEKLFF. The CDR3, as DNA: TGCGCCAGCAGCTTGGGGGGAGCTGGTGAAAAACTGTTTTTT.

The table lists this clone with a count of one. The V gene is TRBV7-9, the J gene TRBJ2-7, with D maybe TRBD2 (6 bases). Trimming removed 7 bases from V and 4 bases from J, with 11 bases in between. Germline CDR1 reads SEHNR; CDR2 reads FQNEAQ (reference sequence). This CDR3 spans 12 amino acids. The CDR3 is CASTSEGYEQYF. The CDR3 DNA reads as TGTGCCAGCACCTCGGAGGGATACGAGCAGTACTTC.

CDR3 region: CASSLTVAGGLYNEQFF. CDR3 nucleotides: TGTGCCAGCAGCCTAACCGTAGCGGGGGGGCTCTACAATGAGCAGTTCTTC. The chain links TRBV3-1 (or the pseudogene TRBV3-2) to TRBJ2-1; 11 bases agree with TRBD2. CDR3 size: 17 residues. The V gene's germline CDR1 is LGHDT and CDR2 YNNKEL (reference sequence). The junction had 8 bases not matched to a gene; V was cut back by 4 bases and J by 3 bases.

This chain joins TRBV6-2 or TRBV6-3 and TRBJ2-1; tentatively, D is TRBD2 (5 bases). This CDR3 is built from 16 residues. Germline CDR1 reads MNHEY; CDR2 reads SVGEGT. With 6 bases removed from V and 6 bases from J, the gap between germline ends came to 21 bases. The DNA of the CDR3 is TGTGCCAGCAGCCTCCTCGGGCTAGCCCAAACCAATGAGCAGTTCTTC. This encodes CASSLLGLAQTNEQFF.

V and J are TRBV7-8 and TRBJ2-2; D gene unclear. V lost 5 bases to trimming and J lost 0 bases, with 4 bases between them. Germline V gives CDR1 SGHVS, CDR2 FQNEAQ. There are 13 residues in the CDR3. The CDR3: CASSPTNTGELFF. CDR3 nucleotides: TGTGCCAGCAGCCCCACGAACACCGGGGAGCTGTTTTTT.

The CDR3 sequence: CSASGSMNEQYF. CDR3 DNA sequence: TGCAGTGCTAGTGGGAGTATGAACGAGCAGTACTTC. The chain couples TRBV20-1 to TRBJ2-7, with D maybe TRBD2 (5 bases). Trimming took 3 bases from V and 5 from J, leaving 11 bases between them. Germline CDR1 is DFQATT and CDR2 is SNEGSKA (reference sequence). The CDR3 is 12 residues long.

The CDR3: CASRSSRTGGGYTF. Here the CDR3 DNA reads TGTGCCAGCAGGAGCTCCCGGACAGGGGGCGGCTACACCTTC. This rearrangement joins TRBV28 to TRBJ1-2; 11 bases are a match to TRBD1. This CDR3 is 14 amino acids long. CDR1 is MDHEN, CDR2 SYDVKM, per germline. V lost 6 bases, J lost 8 bases, and 8 bases stayed unmatched.

The rearrangement joins TRBV30 to TRBJ1-2; D remains unclear. The CDR3 is 12 amino acids. Looked up from germline, CDR1 is GTSNPN and CDR2 is SVGIG (reference sequence). Trimming pared 3 bases from V and 3 bases from J, leaving 8 bases between. Written as DNA, the CDR3 is TGTGCCTGGAGCTACGGTCACTATGGCTACACCTTC. The encoded protein is CAWSYGHYGYTF.

This clone was observed at least ten times. This chain links TRBV9 with TRBJ2-2; 8 bases are shared with TRBD2. The CDR3 is 16 amino acids. Trimming cost V 1 base and J 1 base; bases outside gene matches: 3. CDR1 and CDR2 from the germline V gene are SGDLS and YYNGEE. This CDR3 is CASSVSLAGNTGELFF. CDR3 DNA sequence: TGTGCCAGCAGCGTATCTCTAGCGGGGAACACCGGGGAGCTGTTTTTT.

The chain carries TRBV18 and TRBJ2-1; TRBD1 aligns across 8 bases. V was clipped by 6 bases and J by 6 bases; unmatched bases: 7. The CDR3 contains 14 residues. Per germline, CDR1 KGHSH and CDR2 LQKENI. As DNA, the CDR3 is TGTGCCAGCTCCGGGACAGGTAATTCCAATGAGCAGTTCTTC. It codes for CASSGTGNSNEQFF.

The chain joins TRBV5-1 to TRBJ1-1; D possibly corresponds to TRBD1 (6 bases). Between the trimmed V and J ends, which lost 1 base and 1 base, there was a span of 8 bases. Per germline, CDR1 SGHRS and CDR2 YFSETQ. The CDR3 runs 14 residues. In DNA form, the CDR3 reads TGCGCCAGCAGCTTGCAGGGGACGAACACTGAAGCTTTCTTT. Translated: CASSLQGTNTEAFF.

The chain has TRBV24-1 and TRBJ2-3; D uncertain. This CDR3 has 16 residues. V was pared by 0 bases and J by 1 base, with 10 bases between. CDR1 and CDR2 from the germline V gene are KGHDR and SFDVKD. As DNA, the CDR3 is TGTGCCACCAGTGATTTGCTGGGATCTGGCACAGATACGCAGTATTTT. Protein: CATSDLLGSGTDTQYF.

The rearrangement links TRBV12-3 or TRBV12-4 to TRBJ2-1; TRBD2 agrees at 7 bases. V shed 8 bases and J 6 bases; nucleotides not matched to a gene: 7. The CDR3 covers 13 residues. The CDR3 DNA reads TGTGCCAGCGGTGGGGAGGGGAGCAATGAGCAGTTCTTC. Translation: CASGGEGSNEQFF.

The genes are TRBV6-5 and TRBJ2-2; D unresolved. The CDR3 is 10 residues long. V was shortened by 8 bases and J by 8 bases, with 6 bases between the two germline ends. Germline V gene lookup returns CDR1 MNHEY and CDR2 SVGAGI. The CDR3 coding sequence is TGTGCCAGCTCCAGAGGGGAGCTGTTTTTT. Translation: CASSRGELFF.

This sequence joins TRBV7-9 and TRBJ1-3; D might be TRBD1 (5 bases). Germline values: CDR1 SEHNR, CDR2 FQNEAQ (reference sequence). The CDR3 contains 14 residues. Deletions cut 2 bases from V and 2 bases from J, with 7 bases between. The CDR3 DNA reads as TGTGCCAGCAGCTTAACGACAGCTGGAAACACCATATATTTT. Protein: CASSLTTAGNTIYF.

This clone has just one count. The chain combines TRBV29-1 with TRBJ2-1; 14 bases are shared with TRBD2. In germline, CDR1 is SQVTM, CDR2 ANQGSEA. With V trimmed by 6 bases and J by 8 bases, 9 bases remained unmatched. The CDR3 is 15 residues long. Here the CDR3 DNA reads TGCAGCGTGGCCGGGACTAGCGGGAGCCCGGATGAGCAGTTCTTC. Its translation: CSVAGTSGSPDEQFF.

CDR3 nucleotide sequence: TGTGCCATCATGGGGACCACCTACAATGAGCAGTTCTTC. It translates to CAIMGTTYNEQFF. The chain links TRBV10-3 to TRBJ2-1; either TRBD1 or TRBD2 may supply D (5 bases each). CDR3 length: 13 residues. Between the trimmed V and J ends, which lost 7 bases and 2 bases, there was a span of 9 bases. CDR1 is ENHRY and CDR2 is SYGVKD in the germline V gene.

This chain uses TRBV15 with TRBJ1-4, with D uncertain. CDR1 is LNHNV, CDR2 YYDKDF, per germline (reference sequence). The V end lost 1 base, the J end lost 0 bases, and 12 bases lay between the germline ends. The CDR3 runs 17 residues. The CDR3 region is CATSRARGSSTNEKLFF. CDR3 coding DNA: TGTGCCACCAGCAGAGCCCGCGGGTCCTCAACTAATGAAAAACTGTTTTTT.

CDR3 DNA: TGCGCCAGCAGCTTTGGTGAGAATAATTCACCCCTCCACTTT. This translates into CASSFGENNSPLHF. The chain couples TRBV5-1 to TRBJ1-6, with no clear D. V lost 2 bases and J lost 5, with 8 bases in between. Germline CDR1 SGHRS, CDR2 YFSETQ. This CDR3 contains 14 residues. The full variable domain, rest sourced from reference TRBV5-1 and TRBJ1-6, is KAGVTQTPRYLIKTRGQQVTLSCSPISGHRSVSWYQQTPGQGLQFLFEYFSETQRNKGNFPGRFSGRQFSNSRSEMNVSTLELGDSALYLCASSFGENNSPLHFGNGTRLTVT.